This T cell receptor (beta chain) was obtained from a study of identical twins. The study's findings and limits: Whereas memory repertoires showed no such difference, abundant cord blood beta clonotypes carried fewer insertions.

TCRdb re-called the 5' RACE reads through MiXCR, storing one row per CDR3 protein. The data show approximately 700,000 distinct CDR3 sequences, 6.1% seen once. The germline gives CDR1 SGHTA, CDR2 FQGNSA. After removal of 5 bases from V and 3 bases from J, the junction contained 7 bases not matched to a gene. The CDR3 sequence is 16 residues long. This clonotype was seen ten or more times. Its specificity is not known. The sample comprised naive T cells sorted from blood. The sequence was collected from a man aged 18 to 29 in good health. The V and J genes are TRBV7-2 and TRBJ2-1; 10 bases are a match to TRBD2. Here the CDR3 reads CASSLRTSGFYNEQFF. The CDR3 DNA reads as TGTGCCAGCAGCCTCCGGACTAGCGGATTCTACAATGAGCAGTTCTTC.